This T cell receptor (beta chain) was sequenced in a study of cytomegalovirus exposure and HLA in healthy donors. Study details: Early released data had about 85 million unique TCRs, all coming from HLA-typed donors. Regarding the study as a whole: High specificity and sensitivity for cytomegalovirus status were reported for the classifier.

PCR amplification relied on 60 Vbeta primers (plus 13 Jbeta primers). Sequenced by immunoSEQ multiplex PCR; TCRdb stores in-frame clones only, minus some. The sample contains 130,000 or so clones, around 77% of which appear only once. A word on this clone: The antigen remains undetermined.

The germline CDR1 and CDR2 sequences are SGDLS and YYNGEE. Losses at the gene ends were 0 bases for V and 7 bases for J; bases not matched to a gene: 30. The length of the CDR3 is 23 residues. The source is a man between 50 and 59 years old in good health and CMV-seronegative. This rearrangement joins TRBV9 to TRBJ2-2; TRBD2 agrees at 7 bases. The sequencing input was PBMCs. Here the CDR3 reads CASSVVPGRREIKGALWGGELFF. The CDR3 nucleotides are TGTGCCAGCAGCGTAGTTCCGGGTCGGCGGGAGATCAAAGGGGCCCTATGGGGCGGGGAGCTGTTTTTT.